A single sample gave rise to the 32 T cell receptor beta chains below, sequenced in a study of blood T cells in healthy people across ages. Together with a sample-barcoded 5' primer, a J-beta primer mix was included in a second PCR lasting about 6 to 12 cycles. TCRdb itself ran the 5' RACE reads through MiXCR, one entry per CDR3 protein. The data show around 970,000 distinct CDR3 sequences, roughly half seen once. The sequenced material came from blood. These receptors all stem from a woman aged 55-70 years in good health.

This clonotype has just a few counts. V usage is TRBV12-3 or TRBV12-4 and J usage is TRBJ2-5; D possibly matches TRBD1 or TRBD2 (6 bases each). V was cut by 5 bases and J by 5 bases, with 21 bases left in between. The CDR3 covers 16 residues. The CDR3 DNA reads TGTGCCAGCAGTCCAACACTACCCAGAGGGGGGGAGACCCAGTACTTC. Its translation is CASSPTLPRGGETQYF.

The chain joins TRBV7-8 to TRBJ2-1; D may be TRBD2 (6 bases). This CDR3 spans 12 amino acids. Germline V gene lookup returns CDR1 SGHVS and CDR2 FQNEAQ. Trimming cost V 5 bases and J 9 bases, with 11 bases left between them. CDR3 nucleotide sequence: TGTGCCAGCAGCGCTACTAGCACTGAGCAGTTCTTC. It codes for CASSATSTEQFF.

The table lists this clonotype with a few counts. The chain is built from TRBV13 and TRBJ1-2, with D possibly matching TRBD1 (6 bases). The CDR3 spans 14 residues. Deletions cut 2 bases from V and 0 bases from J, with 7 bases between. Germline V gene sequence: CDR1 PRHDT, CDR2 FYEKMQ (reference sequence). The CDR3 DNA follows: TGTGCCAGCAGCTTAACAGGGCCTAACTATGGCTACACCTTC. This encodes CASSLTGPNYGYTF.

The chain recombines TRBV5-1 with TRBJ2-7; D remains ambiguous. Germline V gene data show CDR1 as SGHRS and CDR2 as YFSETQ. The CDR3 length is 14 residues. Between the trimmed V and J ends, which lost 2 bases and 2 bases, there was a span of 11 bases. The CDR3 spells CASSLYGPPYEQYF. CDR3 nucleotide sequence: TGCGCCAGCAGCTTATATGGGCCACCCTACGAGCAGTACTTC.

This clonotype was seen a handful of times. The chain uses TRBV10-3 and TRBJ2-1; possibly TRBD1 or TRBD2 for D (5 bases each). CDR1 ENHRY and CDR2 SYGVKD come from the germline V gene. V was clipped by 9 bases and J by 3 bases, with 15 bases between them. The CDR3 consists of 14 residues. CDR3 amino acids: CAMYRRGLYNEQFF. The DNA for the CDR3 is TGTGCCATGTATCGACGGGGCCTCTACAATGAGCAGTTCTTC.

On this clonotype itself: This may be a read error, as it is one base from a much larger clone. The chain combines TRBV6-1 with TRBJ1-6, with 7 bases aligning to TRBD1. This CDR3 has 14 residues. CDR1 MNHNS and CDR2 SASEGT come from the germline V gene. Losses at the gene ends were 6 bases for V and 9 bases for J; bases not matched to a gene: 8. CDR3: CASRRTGPTSPLHF. The CDR3 coding sequence is TGTGCCAGCAGGCGGACAGGTCCGACTTCACCCCTCCACTTT.

Details on this clonotype: A much larger clone differs from this one at a single base, so this may be a read error. V usage is TRBV2 and J usage is TRBJ2-6, with D tentatively TRBD1 or TRBD2 (5 bases each). V lost 4 bases to trimming and J lost 1 base, with 5 bases between them. The length of the CDR3 is 14 residues. Looked up from germline, CDR1 is SNHLY and CDR2 is FYNNEI. Written as DNA, the CDR3 is TGTGCCAGCAGTGGGGGGTCTGGGGCCAACGTCCTGACTTTC. Residues: CASSGGSGANVLTF.

The rearrangement links TRBV20-1 to TRBJ2-3; the match to TRBD2 covers 9 bases. From germline, CDR1 is DFQATT and CDR2 SNEGSKA (reference sequence). J lost 6 bases, V lost 3 bases, and 10 bases had no gene match. CDR3 length: 15 amino acids. The CDR3 DNA reads TGCAGTGCTAGCCGTAGCGGGAGAGGACTTGATACGCAGTATTTT. This codes for CSASRSGRGLDTQYF.

The table lists this clonotype with a few counts. A much larger clonotype is one base distant, so this may be a read error. The rearrangement joins TRBV13 to TRBJ2-7; D may be TRBD2 (6 bases). The CDR3 consists of 14 residues. The germline V and J ends were trimmed by 5 bases and 4 bases, with 15 bases remaining between them. CDR1 PRHDT and CDR2 FYEKMQ come from the germline V gene (reference sequence). The CDR3 loop reads CASSVDYPVYEQYF. In nucleotides, the CDR3 is TGTGCCAGCAGCGTGGACTACCCGGTTTACGAGCAGTACTTC.

This sequence joins TRBV12-3 or TRBV12-4 and TRBJ2-3; D is perhaps TRBD1 (6 bases). CDR3 length equals 12 residues. V was pared by 7 bases and J by 4 bases, with 9 bases between. CDR3: CASTEGADTQYF. CDR3 coding DNA: TGTGCCAGCACCGAGGGGGCAGATACGCAGTATTTT.

There are a few counts of this clonotype. This sequence joins TRBV20-1 and TRBJ2-1; 7 bases align to TRBD2. Germline loops: CDR1 DFQATT, CDR2 SNEGSKA (reference sequence). V trimming: 1 base; J trimming: 10 bases; junction bases outside the gene matches: 7. The CDR3 extends over 13 amino acids. The CDR3 DNA sequence: TGCAGTGCTAGAGGAACCGGGACTACGGAGCAGTTCTTC. It translates to CSARGTGTTEQFF.

The chain links TRBV27 to TRBJ2-6; D may be TRBD2 (6 bases). CDR3 length: 16 amino acids. V lost 4 bases and J lost 0, with 10 bases in between. From germline, CDR1 is MNHEY and CDR2 SMNVEV (reference sequence). The CDR3 region is CASSSGGNSGANVLTF. CDR3 DNA sequence: TGTGCCAGCAGTTCCGGGGGTAACTCTGGGGCCAACGTCCTGACTTTC. The full variable domain, rest sourced from reference TRBV27 and TRBJ2-6, is EAQVTQNPRYLITVTGKKLTVTCSQNMNHEYMSWYRQDPGLGLRQIYYSMNVEVTDKGDVPEGYKVSRKEKRNFPLILESPSPNQTSLYFCASSSGGNSGANVLTFGAGSRLTVL.

This CDR3 is CSEGGGYTF. The CDR3 region has the DNA TGCAGCGAGGGCGGGGGCTACACCTTC. The chain joins TRBV29-1 to TRBJ1-2; D not certain. Germline V gives CDR1 SQVTM, CDR2 ANQGSEA. The CDR3 is 9 amino acids. V lost 7 bases and J lost 8, with 8 bases in between.

This clonotype was found a few times. The chain uses TRBV7-8 and TRBJ2-1; no clear D. CDR3 length equals 15 residues. Germline CDR1 and CDR2: SGHVS and FQNEAQ. V was trimmed by 0 bases and J by 6 bases, leaving 12 bases between them. The DNA of the CDR3 is TGTGCCAGCAGCTTAGCGCAACAGAAAATCAATGAGCAGTTCTTC. Protein: CASSLAQQKINEQFF.

This clonotype has a handful of counts. This chain links TRBV29-1 with TRBJ2-5, with D unresolved. The CDR3 is 12 residues long. From germline, CDR1 is SQVTM and CDR2 ANQGSEA. Trimming pared 4 bases from V and 0 bases from J, leaving 6 bases between. CDR3 DNA sequence: TGCAGCGTTGTAGCAAACCAAGAGACCCAGTACTTC. It yields the protein CSVVANQETQYF.

The sample holds one count of this clonotype. Sequence at one end of the junction differs from germline and may be a read error. The chain links TRBV7-9 to TRBJ2-3; 13 nucleotides align to TRBD2. The CDR3 has 15 amino acids. Germline-derived CDR1 and CDR2 are SEHNR and FQNEAQ (reference sequence). The CDR3 is CASSSPGLAGFTQYF. DNA of the CDR3: TGTGCTAGCAGTTCTCCGGGACTAGCGGGATTTACGCAGTATTTT.

The chain combines TRBV29-1 with TRBJ1-1; D is unresolved. With 5 bases removed from V and 0 bases from J, the gap between germline ends came to 16 bases. The CDR3 has 15 amino acids. Germline V CDR1 and CDR2: SQVTM, ANQGSEA. The CDR3 nucleotides read TGCAGCGTTATGGGAATGAGAATACTGAACACTGAAGCTTTCTTT. It yields the protein CSVMGMRILNTEAFF. The variable domain in full, completed from reference TRBV29-1 and TRBJ1-1, reads SAVISQKPSRDICQRGTSLTIQCQVDSQVTMMFWYRQQPGQSLTLIATANQGSEATYESGFVIDKFPISRPNLTFSTLTVSNMSPEDSSIYLCSVMGMRILNTEAFFGQGTRLTVV.

CDR3: CASTQGGTGVTMQAFF. The CDR3 nucleotides read TGTGCCAGCACCCAGGGGGGTACAGGGGTTACGATGCAGGCTTTCTTT. The chain links TRBV7-2 to TRBJ1-1, with 7 bases lining up with TRBD1. This CDR3 contains 16 residues. Unmatched junction bases numbered 22, after V lost 7 bases and J lost 11 bases. Germline CDR1 and CDR2: SGHTA and FQGNSA.

A word on this clonotype: The missing conserved phenylalanine or tryptophan at the end of this CDR3 makes a read error likely. The V gene is TRBV6-1, the J gene TRBJ1-1; D is uncertain. The germline CDR1 and CDR2 sequences are MNHNS and SASEGT. V dropped 8 bases and J dropped 6 bases, with 16 bases sitting between them. CDR3 length: 13 amino acids. CDR3 DNA sequence: TGTGCCAGCGAAGGCAGGAGATTGCCTGAAGCTTTCATT. As protein: CASEGRRLPEAFI.

Details on this clonotype: A junction boundary mismatches the germline segment, possibly from a read error. The V call is TRBV7-2, the J call TRBJ2-3; tentatively, D is TRBD1 (5 bases). Germline V gene sequence: CDR1 SGHTA, CDR2 FQGNSA. The CDR3 is made up of 12 amino acids. The CDR3 nucleotides read TGTGCCAGCAGCGGGGCCTTAGATAAGCAGTATTTT. Its translation is CASSGALDKQYF.

The chain joins TRBV24-1 to TRBJ2-5; 7 nucleotides align to TRBD2. The CDR3 is made up of 15 amino acids. Germline lookup yields CDR1 KGHDR and CDR2 SFDVKD. Trimming cost V 4 bases and J 4 bases; bases outside gene matches: 8. The CDR3 DNA follows: TGTGCCACCAGTGAAGTGGGAGGGCCCCGAGAGACCCAGTACTTC. Translation gives CATSEVGGPRETQYF.

The V call is TRBV27, the J call TRBJ2-1, with D uncertain. Trimming removed 6 bases at V and 3 bases at J, with 12 bases between. Germline-derived CDR1 and CDR2 are MNHEY and SMNVEV (reference sequence). The CDR3 extends over 14 amino acids. In DNA form, the CDR3 reads TGTGCCAGCAGGGAAATAACTGGCTACAATGAGCAGTTCTTC. Its translation: CASREITGYNEQFF.

The table lists this clonotype with a count of one. The germline gene is not matched at one end of the junction; a read error may be the cause. The rearrangement uses TRBV18 and TRBJ2-5; 7 nucleotides match TRBD2. The CDR3 has 17 residues. The germline V gene has CDR1 KGHSH and CDR2 LQKENI. The CDR3 loop is CASSPILGGRGVETQYF. The DNA for the CDR3 is TGCGCCAGCTCACCAATCCTTGGCGGGAGAGGTGTGGAGACCCAGTACTTC.

This clonotype was seen a few times. The gene calls are TRBV24-1 and TRBJ2-3; 8 bases align to TRBD2. The trim removed 1 base at V and 5 bases at J, leaving 7 bases unmatched. CDR3 length: 16 amino acids. Germline loops: CDR1 KGHDR, CDR2 SFDVKD. In DNA form, the CDR3 reads TGTGCCACCAGTGATTTAAGCGGGGGTCCTGGAGATACGCAGTATTTT. This gives the protein CATSDLSGGPGDTQYF.

V and J are TRBV20-1 and TRBJ2-7, with D uncertain. V was pared by 4 bases and J by 0 bases, with 10 bases between. The CDR3 covers 13 residues. Germline V gives CDR1 DFQATT, CDR2 SNEGSKA (reference sequence). For the CDR3, the DNA is TGCAGTGCTATCGAACGGAGCTCCTACGAGCAGTACTTC. It encodes CSAIERSSYEQYF.

This clonotype was seen a few times. The J gene is TRBJ2-4, the V gene TRBV7-2; D might be TRBD2 (5 bases). Looked up from germline, CDR1 is SGHTA and CDR2 is FQGNSA. This CDR3 comprises 14 residues. The V gene lost 3 bases and the J gene lost 4 bases, with 10 bases spanning the gap. CDR3 nucleotide sequence: TGTGCCAGCAGCTTCGGGGTGCCGAAAAACATTCAGTACTTC. This gives the protein CASSFGVPKNIQYF.

The chain joins TRBV4-3 to TRBJ2-7; the D is unclear. Deletions cut 0 bases from V and 0 bases from J, with 6 bases between. The CDR3 is made up of 14 amino acids. The germline V gene has CDR1 LGHNA and CDR2 YSLEER. This CDR3 reads CASSQEYNSYEQYF. The CDR3 DNA follows: TGCGCCAGCAGCCAAGAGTACAACTCCTACGAGCAGTACTTC.

In regard to this clonotype: One end of the junction is discordant with germline, which a read error may explain. The chain couples TRBV9 to TRBJ2-1; TRBD2 might be the D (5 bases). Per germline, CDR1 SGDLS and CDR2 YYNGEE. This CDR3 is 16 amino acids long. The CDR3 spells CVSSVEIRGTYNEQFF. In DNA form, the CDR3 reads TGTGTCAGCAGCGTAGAAATTCGGGGTACCTACAATGAGCAGTTCTTC.

This clonotype showed up many times. The genes are TRBV7-2 and TRBJ1-2; D is perhaps TRBD1 (5 bases). From germline, CDR1 is SGHTA and CDR2 FQGNSA. The CDR3 length is 15 residues. V was trimmed by 1 base and J by 4 bases, leaving 13 bases between them. CDR3 residues: CASSLGTGGSYGYTF. The CDR3 coding sequence is TGTGCCAGCAGCTTAGGAACAGGAGGGTCCTATGGCTACACCTTC.

The table lists this clonotype with a few counts. J is TRBJ2-1 and V is TRBV5-1, with 8 bases that match TRBD2. The CDR3 has 13 amino acids. Trimming cost V 8 bases and J 6 bases; bases outside gene matches: 7. Germline V gives CDR1 SGHRS, CDR2 YFSETQ. The CDR3 region has the DNA TGCGCCAGTACTAGCGGATATCGCAATGAGCAGTTCTTC. This gives the protein CASTSGYRNEQFF. The complete variable domain, with remaining parts taken from reference TRBV5-1 and TRBJ2-1, reads KAGVTQTPRYLIKTRGQQVTLSCSPISGHRSVSWYQQTPGQGLQFLFEYFSETQRNKGNFPGRFSGRQFSNSRSEMNVSTLELGDSALYLCASTSGYRNEQFFGPGTRLTVL.

In its sample, this clonotype was seen a few times. The chain has TRBV25-1 and TRBJ1-1; D not certain. The V end lost 7 bases, the J end lost 4 bases, and 7 bases lay between the germline ends. The CDR3 loop spans 11 amino acids. Per germline, CDR1 MGHDK and CDR2 SYGVNS. Written as DNA, the CDR3 is TGTGCCAGCACCAAACGCACTGAAGCTTTCTTT. Translation gives CASTKRTEAFF.

Note on this clonotype: A much larger clone lies a single base off, so this may be a read error. The V and J genes are TRBV7-3 and TRBJ2-1, with 7 positions matching TRBD2. From germline, CDR1 is SGHTA and CDR2 FQGTGA. Trimming at V came to 5 bases and at J to 5 bases, leaving 9 bases not matched to a gene. CDR3 length equals 15 residues. CDR3 sequence (DNA): TGTGCCAGCAGCCCCTCGGCGGCGGGAGACAATGAGCAGTTCTTC. Protein product: CASSPSAAGDNEQFF.